Sequencing of this T cell receptor beta chain was carried out in a study of shared clonotypes between healthy human individuals. Study-level background: Every donor yielded three CD4 naive, three CD4 memory, two CD8 naive and one CD8 memory plate.

Between the trimmed V and J ends, which lost 3 bases and 6 bases, there was a span of 12 bases. Germline V gene lookup returns CDR1 SGHRS and CDR2 YFSETQ. The CDR3 runs 13 residues. Researchers ran the assay at a deep level. Sequencing was performed with immunoSEQ multiplex PCR; in TCRdb, only in-frame clones are kept and a portion is missing. Altogether hundreds of thousands of clones are present, roughly 96% being singletons, with the ten largest covering roughly 0.1%. In the case of this clone: Antigen: not known.

In the naive CD8 group, cells lacked CD45RO and were positively selected for CCR7, so terminally differentiated effector memory CD45RA+ cells were left out. Recent vaccinations or acute infections were absent in the healthy HIV-negative adult donors. Findings of the study overall: Larger estimated richness was generally recorded for naive subsets relative to memory subsets.

The chain combines TRBV5-1 with TRBJ1-1; D unclear. What was sequenced was naive CD8+ T cells sorted from blood. The TCR sequence derives from a woman in her thirties in good health. CDR3 nucleotides: TGCGCCAGCAGCTACGATGGGGTGGCTGAAGCTTTCTTT. It yields the protein CASSYDGVAEAFF.